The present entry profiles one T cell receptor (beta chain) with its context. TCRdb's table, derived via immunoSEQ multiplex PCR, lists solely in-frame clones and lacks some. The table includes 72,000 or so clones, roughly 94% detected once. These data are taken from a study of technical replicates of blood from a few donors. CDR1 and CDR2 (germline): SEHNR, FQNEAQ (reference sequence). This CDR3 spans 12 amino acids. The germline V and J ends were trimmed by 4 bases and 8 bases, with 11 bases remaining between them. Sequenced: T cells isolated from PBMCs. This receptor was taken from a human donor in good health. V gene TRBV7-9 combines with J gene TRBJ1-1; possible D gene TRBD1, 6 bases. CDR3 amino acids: CASSYSTGEAFF. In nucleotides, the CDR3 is TGTGCCAGCAGCTACTCAACAGGGGAAGCTTTCTTT.